This TCR beta chain was sequenced for a study of graft-versus-host responses after intestinal transplantation (dated by TCRdb to 2020 to 2023). Describing the broader study: Recipients received multivisceral, liver-intestinal, or isolated intestinal transplants. Alloreactive clones were identified by sequencing pre-transplant mixed lymphocyte reaction products and comparing these products with unstimulated pre-transplant donor and recipient T cells. Rather than going through the commercial service, samples from a few later patients were sequenced in-house on an Illumina MiSeq and processed with MiXCR. The cohort enrolled around 25 intestinal transplant recipients including one retransplant, and 3 patients lacking pretransplant specimens were excluded. Every recipient was given anti-thymocyte globulin induction, followed by approximately 3 years of maintenance tacrolimus and steroids. Graft-versus-host and host-versus-graft alloreactive T cell clones were tracked in the graft, circulation and bone marrow after intestinal transplantation using bulk TCR-beta CDR3 sequencing. Donor T cell macrochimerism was defined as a peak of at least 4% donor T cells among recipient peripheral blood mononuclear cells. Results and caveats for the whole study, not just this receptor: GvH clones turned up in recipient bone marrow, with some appearing earlier in ileal mucosa or blood, a pattern consistent with an intestinal mucosal origin. The relatively low number and heterogeneity of intestinal transplant patients limited the conclusions. In the allografts of patients with donor T cell macrochimerism, GvH to HvG T cell clonal ratios were high. Early after transplant, declines in HvG clones were associated with peak levels of circulating GvH clones.

From the germline V gene, CDR1 is MNHEY and CDR2 is SVGAGI. From the cysteine up to the phenylalanine, the CDR3 has a length of 14 residues. The only DNA kept is the CDR3, 42 bases in frame from the first base. A distance of 10 bases separates the germline ends of V and J, which lose 3 bases and 7 bases respectively. The method was the immunoSEQ multiplex PCR assay. For most patients, genomic DNA was isolated using the Qiagen DNeasy Blood and Tissue Kit and was shipped frozen to Adaptive Biotechnologies for TCR sequencing. For most patients, genomic DNA was subjected to high-throughput TCR-beta CDR3 sequencing by Adaptive Biotechnologies. Processing in the source paper ran as follows. Adaptive's ImmunoSEQ software supplied the TCR sequencing data for 15 to 20 patients, while MiXCR and VDJtools were used to process three other patients. CD4 versus CD8 sorting errors were corrected by removing sequences found in both subsets at a frequency ratio below 5:1. CDR3 nucleotide sequences shared by donor and recipient were removed because the origin of these sequences could not be assigned. To be classed as alloreactive, a clone needed at least 2-fold expansion over unstimulated cells and a minimum CFSE-low frequency of 0.002% (template counts) or 0.001% (read counts). Clones were considered mappable if detected in sequenced pre-transplant spleen, lymph node, or MLR CFSE-low populations of the donor or recipient. Cumulative frequency of alloreactive clones was calculated as a percentage of all sequences weighted by copy number. This is the immuneACCESS table as TCRdb keeps it, with only in-frame sequences that have V and J called. A part of the clones is gone; compared with another copy, unresolved V genes explain less than half, and the rest is unexplained. The V and J calls and clone size come from that table; D and trimming were worked out from the DNA. In all, the sample holds 20,000 to 30,000 clones, and about 40% of those were seen once. The ten largest clones add up to more than 0.55% of the sample.

Comments on this clone: No base-level quality is on record; no much larger clone is a single base apart.

The time point label on this specimen signifies: cells obtained before transplantation from donor or recipient. Mixed lymphocyte reactions plated some 200,000 CFSE-labeled pre-transplant responders with some 200,000 irradiated violet-dye-labeled stimulators and were cultured for six to seven days. After the mixed lymphocyte reaction, proliferating CD3+CD4+CFSE-low and CD3+CD8+CFSE-low responder cells were FACS-sorted on a BD Influx sorter. This TCR derives from a human patient who received an intestinal transplant. Sample: alloreactive CD4+ T cells from a mixed lymphocyte reaction culture, taken before intestinal transplant. The cell subset or site label, as the study defines it: CFSE-low proliferating T cells sorted from approximately 6-day pre-transplant mixed lymphocyte reaction (GvH or HvG direction). The sequence joins TRBV6-5 to TRBJ1-6; perhaps TRBD1 is the D gene, with 6 bases matching. CDR3 sequence: CASSYSGANSPLHF. The sequenced DNA: TGTGCCAGCAGTTATTCAGGGGCGAATTCACCCCTCCACTTT.